This T cell receptor (beta chain) is drawn from a study of PD-1 blockade in mismatch repair-deficient tumors. Background on the study: Patients had 12 to 13 mismatch repair-deficient cancer types and were previously treated and progressing. Study-level results: Tumor-resident clones, often undetectable pretreatment in blood, expanded then contracted after pembrolizumab.

Germline CDR1 reads SEHNR; CDR2 reads FQNEAQ (reference sequence). Trimming removed 1 base from V and 0 bases from J, with 6 bases in between. The CDR3 extends over 14 amino acids. Mismatch repair deficiency was confirmed in all patients, by PCR or immunohistochemistry. As regards this clone: Its antigen is as yet unknown.

Method: immunoSEQ multiplex PCR; TCRdb's copy keeps in-frame clones and lacks some. The sample carries around 40,000 clones, approximately 81% recorded once. The sequenced sample was peripheral blood, obtained roughly 76 weeks after starting pembrolizumab. The sequence derives from an adult with mismatch repair-deficient cancer. This sequence joins TRBV7-9 and TRBJ1-1, with D tentatively TRBD1 (6 bases). The CDR3 here is CASSLDRVNTEAFF. CDR3 DNA: TGTGCCAGCAGCTTAGACAGGGTGAACACTGAAGCTTTCTTT. The whole variable domain, remainder taken from reference TRBV7-9 and TRBJ1-1, is DTGVSQNPRHKITKRGQNVTFRCDPISEHNRLYWYRQTLGQGPEFLTYFQNEAQLEKSRLLSDRFSAERPKGSFSTLEIQRTEQGDSAMYLCASSLDRVNTEAFFGQGTRLTVV.